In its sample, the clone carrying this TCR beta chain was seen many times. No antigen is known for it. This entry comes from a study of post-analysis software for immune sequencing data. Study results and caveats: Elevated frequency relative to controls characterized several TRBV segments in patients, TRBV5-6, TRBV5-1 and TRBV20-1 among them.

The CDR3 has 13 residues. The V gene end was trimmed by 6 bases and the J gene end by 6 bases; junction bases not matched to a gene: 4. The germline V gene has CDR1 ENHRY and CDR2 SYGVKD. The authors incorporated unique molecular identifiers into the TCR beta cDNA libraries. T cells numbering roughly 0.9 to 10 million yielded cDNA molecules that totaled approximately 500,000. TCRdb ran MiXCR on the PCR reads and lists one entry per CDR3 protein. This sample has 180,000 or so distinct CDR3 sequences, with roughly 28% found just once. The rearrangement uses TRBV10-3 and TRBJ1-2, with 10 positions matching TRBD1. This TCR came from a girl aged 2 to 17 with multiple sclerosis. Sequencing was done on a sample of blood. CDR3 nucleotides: TGTGCCATCAGAATGACAGGGGGCGATGGCTACACCTTC. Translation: CAIRMTGGDGYTF.